This T cell receptor beta chain comes out of a study of shared clonotypes between healthy human individuals. Study-wide points: Naive subsets typically showed greater estimated richness than memory subsets.

Libraries were prepared by immunoSEQ multiplex PCR; TCRdb keeps only in-frame clonotypes and omits some of them. The table records roughly 1,500,000 clones, 95% to 99% of them present only once. The CDR3 has 14 residues. Germline V CDR1 and CDR2: SGHNT, YYREEE (reference sequence). Trimming shortened V by 0 bases and J by 5 bases, and 12 bases separated the two germline ends. Comment on this clone: The antigen is undetermined.

The sequencing input was naive CD4+ T cells sorted from blood. Noted subset: CD45RA+ positively selected. The receptor was derived from a man aged 25-45 years in good health. This chain joins TRBV5-4 and TRBJ2-7; a possible D gene is TRBD1 (6 bases). The CDR3 DNA follows: TGTGCCAGCAGCTTGGACAGGGCTTCGGACGAGCAGTACTTC. Its protein product is CASSLDRASDEQYF.